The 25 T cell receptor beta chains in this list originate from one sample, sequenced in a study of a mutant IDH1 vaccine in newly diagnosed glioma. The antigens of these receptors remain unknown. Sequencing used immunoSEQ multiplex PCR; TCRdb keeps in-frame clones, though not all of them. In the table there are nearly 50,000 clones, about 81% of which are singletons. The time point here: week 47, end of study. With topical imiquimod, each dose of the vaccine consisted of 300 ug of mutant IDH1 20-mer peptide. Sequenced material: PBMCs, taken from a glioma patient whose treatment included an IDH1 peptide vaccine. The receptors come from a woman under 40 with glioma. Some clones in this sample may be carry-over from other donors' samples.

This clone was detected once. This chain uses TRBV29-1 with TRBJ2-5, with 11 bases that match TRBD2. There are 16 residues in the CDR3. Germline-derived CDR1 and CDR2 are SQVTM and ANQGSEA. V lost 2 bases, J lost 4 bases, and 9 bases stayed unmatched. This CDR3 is CSVEFSGRAGRETQYF. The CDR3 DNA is TGCAGCGTTGAATTTAGCGGGAGGGCCGGTCGAGAGACCCAGTACTTC.

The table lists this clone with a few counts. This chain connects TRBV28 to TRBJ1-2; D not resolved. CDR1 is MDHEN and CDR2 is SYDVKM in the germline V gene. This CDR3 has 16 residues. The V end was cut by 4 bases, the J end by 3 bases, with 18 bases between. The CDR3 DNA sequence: TGTGCCAGCAGTTCCGTCCTAGGTCCCCGGGACTATGGCTACACCTTC. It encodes CASSSVLGPRDYGYTF.

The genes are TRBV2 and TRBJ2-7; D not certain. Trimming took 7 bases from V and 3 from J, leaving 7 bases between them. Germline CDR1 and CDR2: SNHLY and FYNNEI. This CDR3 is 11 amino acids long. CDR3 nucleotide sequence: TGTGCCAGCACCAACTTCTACGAGCAGTACTTC. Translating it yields CASTNFYEQYF. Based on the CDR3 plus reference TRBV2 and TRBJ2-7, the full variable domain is EPEVTQTPSHQVTQMGQEVILRCVPISNHLYFYWYRQILGQKVEFLVSFYNNEISEKSEIFDDQFSVERPDGSNFTLKIRSTKLEDSAMYFCASTNFYEQYFGPGTRLTVT.

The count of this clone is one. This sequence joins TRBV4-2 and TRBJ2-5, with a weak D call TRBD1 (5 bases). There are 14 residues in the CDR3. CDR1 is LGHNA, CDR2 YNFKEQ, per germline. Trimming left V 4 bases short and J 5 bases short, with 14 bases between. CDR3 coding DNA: TGTGCCAGCAGCCGGGAAGGGGCGGACGAGACCCAGTACTTC. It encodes CASSREGADETQYF.

Here the CDR3 DNA reads TGTGCCTGGAGTCTCTCCTTCAATCAGCCCCAGCATTTT. Protein: CAWSLSFNQPQHF. This chain joins TRBV30 and TRBJ1-5; D is unresolved. V shed 2 bases and J shed 3 bases, with 8 bases lying between them. This CDR3 is 13 amino acids long. The V gene's germline CDR1 is GTSNPN and CDR2 SVGIG (reference sequence).

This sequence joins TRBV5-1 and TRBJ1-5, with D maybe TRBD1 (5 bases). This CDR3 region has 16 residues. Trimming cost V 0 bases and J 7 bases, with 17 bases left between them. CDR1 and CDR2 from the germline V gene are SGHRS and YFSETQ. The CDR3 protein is CASSLAPGGSDQPQHF. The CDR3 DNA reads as TGCGCCAGCAGCTTGGCCCCCGGGGGATCCGACCAGCCCCAGCATTTT. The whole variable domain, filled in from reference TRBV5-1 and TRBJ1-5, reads KAGVTQTPRYLIKTRGQQVTLSCSPISGHRSVSWYQQTPGQGLQFLFEYFSETQRNKGNFPGRFSGRQFSNSRSEMNVSTLELGDSALYLCASSLAPGGSDQPQHFGDGTRLSIL.

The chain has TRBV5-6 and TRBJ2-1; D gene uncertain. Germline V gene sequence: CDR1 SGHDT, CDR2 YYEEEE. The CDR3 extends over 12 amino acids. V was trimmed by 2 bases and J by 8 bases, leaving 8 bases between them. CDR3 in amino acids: CASSLFADEQFF. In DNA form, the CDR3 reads TGTGCCAGCAGCTTATTCGCCGATGAGCAGTTCTTC.

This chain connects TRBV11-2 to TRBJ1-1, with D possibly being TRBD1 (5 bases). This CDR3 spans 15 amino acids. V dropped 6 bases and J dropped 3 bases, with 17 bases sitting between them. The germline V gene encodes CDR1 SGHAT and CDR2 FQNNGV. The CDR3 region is CASSQRGRLDTEAFF. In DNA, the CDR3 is TGTGCCAGCAGTCAGCGGGGCCGTTTGGACACTGAAGCTTTCTTT.

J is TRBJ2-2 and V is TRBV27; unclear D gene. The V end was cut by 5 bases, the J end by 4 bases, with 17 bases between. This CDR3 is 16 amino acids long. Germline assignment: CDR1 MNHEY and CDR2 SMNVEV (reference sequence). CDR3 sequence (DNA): TGTGCCAGCAGTCTGACACCTGAAACCCTCACCGGGGAGCTGTTTTTT. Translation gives CASSLTPETLTGELFF.

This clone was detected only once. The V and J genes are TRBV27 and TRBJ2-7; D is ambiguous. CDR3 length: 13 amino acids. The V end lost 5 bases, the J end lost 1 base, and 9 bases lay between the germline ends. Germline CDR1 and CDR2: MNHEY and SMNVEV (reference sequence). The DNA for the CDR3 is TGTGCCAGCAGTCCATCGGGTTCCTACGAGCAGTACTTC. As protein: CASSPSGSYEQYF.

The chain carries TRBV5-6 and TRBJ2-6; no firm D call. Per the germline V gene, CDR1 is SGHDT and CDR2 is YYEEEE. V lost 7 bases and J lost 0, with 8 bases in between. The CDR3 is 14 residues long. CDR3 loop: CASRGASGANVLTF. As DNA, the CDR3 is TGTGCCAGCCGCGGCGCCTCTGGGGCCAACGTCCTGACTTTC. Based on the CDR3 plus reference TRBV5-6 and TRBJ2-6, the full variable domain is DAGVTQSPTHLIKTRGQQVTLRCSPKSGHDTVSWYQQALGQGPQFIFQYYEEEERQRGNFPDRFSGHQFPNYSSELNVNALLLGDSALYLCASRGASGANVLTFGAGSRLTVL.

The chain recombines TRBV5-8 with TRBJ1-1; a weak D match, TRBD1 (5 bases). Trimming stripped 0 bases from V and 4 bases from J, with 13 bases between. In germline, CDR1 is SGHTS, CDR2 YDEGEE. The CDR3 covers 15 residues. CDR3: CASSLVTGRVTEAFF. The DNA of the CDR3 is TGTGCCAGCAGCTTGGTTACAGGCCGAGTCACTGAAGCTTTCTTT. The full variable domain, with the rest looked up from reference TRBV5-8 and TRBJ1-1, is EAGVTQSPTHLIKTRGQQATLRCSPISGHTSVYWYQQALGLGLQFLLWYDEGEERNRGNFPPRFSGRQFPNYSSELNVNALELEDSALYLCASSLVTGRVTEAFFGQGTRLTVV.

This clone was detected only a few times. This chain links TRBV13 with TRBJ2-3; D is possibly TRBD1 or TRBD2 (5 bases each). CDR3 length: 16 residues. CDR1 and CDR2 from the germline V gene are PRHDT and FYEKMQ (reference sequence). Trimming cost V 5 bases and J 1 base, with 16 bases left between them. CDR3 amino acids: CASSPWDGKGTDTQYF. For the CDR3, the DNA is TGTGCCAGCAGCCCGTGGGACGGAAAGGGCACAGATACGCAGTATTTT.

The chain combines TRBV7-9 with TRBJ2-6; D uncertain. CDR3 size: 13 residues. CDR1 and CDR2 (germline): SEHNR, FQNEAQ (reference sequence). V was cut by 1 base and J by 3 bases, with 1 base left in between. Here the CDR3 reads CASSLGGANVLTF. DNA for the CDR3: TGTGCCAGCAGCTTAGGTGGGGCCAACGTCCTGACTTTC.

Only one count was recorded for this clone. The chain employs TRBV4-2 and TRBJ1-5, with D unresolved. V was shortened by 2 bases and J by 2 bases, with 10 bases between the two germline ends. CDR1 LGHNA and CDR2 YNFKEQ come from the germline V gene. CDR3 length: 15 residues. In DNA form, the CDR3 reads TGTGCCAGCAGCCAAAGCCATCAGGGCAATCAGCCCCAGCATTTT. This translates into CASSQSHQGNQPQHF.

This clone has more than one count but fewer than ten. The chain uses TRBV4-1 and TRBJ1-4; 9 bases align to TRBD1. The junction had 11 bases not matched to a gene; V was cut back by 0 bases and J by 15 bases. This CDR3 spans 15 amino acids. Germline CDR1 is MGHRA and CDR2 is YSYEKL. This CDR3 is CASSQDSRTGERVFF. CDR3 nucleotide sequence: TGCGCCAGCAGCCAAGATTCCCGGACAGGGGAGAGAGTGTTTTTT.

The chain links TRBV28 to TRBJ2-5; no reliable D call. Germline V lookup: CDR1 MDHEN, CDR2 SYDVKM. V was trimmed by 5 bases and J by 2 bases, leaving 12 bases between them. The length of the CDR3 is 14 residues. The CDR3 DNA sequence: TGTGCCAGCAGTCGAATTCGGTGGCAAGAGACCCAGTACTTC. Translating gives CASSRIRWQETQYF.

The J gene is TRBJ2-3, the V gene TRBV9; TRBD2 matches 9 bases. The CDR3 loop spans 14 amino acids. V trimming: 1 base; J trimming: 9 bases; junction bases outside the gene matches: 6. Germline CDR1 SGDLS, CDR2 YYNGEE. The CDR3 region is CASSVSAGGDTQYF. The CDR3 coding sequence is TGTGCCAGCAGCGTAAGCGCGGGAGGGGACACGCAGTATTTT.

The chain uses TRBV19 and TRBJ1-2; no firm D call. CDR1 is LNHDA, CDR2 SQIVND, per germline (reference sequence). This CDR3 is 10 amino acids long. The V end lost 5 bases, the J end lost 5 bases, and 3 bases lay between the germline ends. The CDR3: CASSSYGYTF. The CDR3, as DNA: TGTGCCAGTAGTTCTTATGGCTACACCTTC.

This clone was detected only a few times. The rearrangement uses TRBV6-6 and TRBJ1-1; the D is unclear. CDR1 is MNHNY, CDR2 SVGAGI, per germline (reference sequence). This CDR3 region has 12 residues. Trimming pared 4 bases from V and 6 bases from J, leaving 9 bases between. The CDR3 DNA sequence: TGTGCCAGCAGTTGGCCAGGCGCTGAAGCTTTCTTT. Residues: CASSWPGAEAFF.

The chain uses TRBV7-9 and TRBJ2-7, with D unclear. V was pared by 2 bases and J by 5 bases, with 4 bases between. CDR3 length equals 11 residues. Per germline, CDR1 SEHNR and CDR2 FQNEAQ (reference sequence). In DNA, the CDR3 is TGTGCCAGCAGCTTAATCCACGAGCAGTACTTC. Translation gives CASSLIHEQYF.

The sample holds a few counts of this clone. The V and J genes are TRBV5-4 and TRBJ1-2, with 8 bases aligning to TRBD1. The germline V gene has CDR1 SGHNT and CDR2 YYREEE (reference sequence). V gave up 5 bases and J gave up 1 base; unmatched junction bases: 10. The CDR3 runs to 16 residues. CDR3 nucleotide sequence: TGTGCCAGCAGTCATTCGGACAGGGCCATTAACTATGGCTACACCTTC. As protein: CASSHSDRAINYGYTF.

The CDR3 loop is CASSLDGFLPSYEQYF. The CDR3 nucleotides are TGTGCCAGCAGCTTGGATGGGTTCCTCCCCTCCTACGAGCAGTACTTC. The chain joins TRBV5-5 to TRBJ2-7, with no clear D. This CDR3 is built from 16 residues. Between the trimmed V and J ends, which lost 0 bases and 0 bases, there was a span of 13 bases. From germline, CDR1 is SGHKS and CDR2 YYEKEE (reference sequence).

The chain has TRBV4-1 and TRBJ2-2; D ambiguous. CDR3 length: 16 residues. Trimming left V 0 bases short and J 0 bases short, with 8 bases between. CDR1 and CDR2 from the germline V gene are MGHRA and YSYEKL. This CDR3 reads CASSQEKAPNTGELFF. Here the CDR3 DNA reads TGCGCCAGCAGCCAAGAAAAGGCCCCGAACACCGGGGAGCTGTTTTTT.

This CDR3 reads CASSRGGLAGVGYTQYF. For the CDR3, the DNA is TGTGCCAGTAGTAGAGGGGGGTTAGCGGGAGTTGGGTATACGCAGTATTTT. The rearrangement uses TRBV19 and TRBJ2-3; 9 nucleotides match TRBD2. The CDR3 contains 17 residues. Germline trimming cut 4 bases from V and 7 bases from J; bases unmatched to any gene: 15. Germline lookup yields CDR1 LNHDA and CDR2 SQIVND (reference sequence). The entire variable domain, with the rest obtained from reference TRBV19 and TRBJ2-3, is as follows: DGGITQSPKYLFRKEGQNVTLSCEQNLNHDAMYWYRQDPGQGLRLIYYSQIVNDFQKGDIAEGYSVSREKKESFPLTVTSAQKNPTAFYLCASSRGGLAGVGYTQYFGPGTRLTVL.